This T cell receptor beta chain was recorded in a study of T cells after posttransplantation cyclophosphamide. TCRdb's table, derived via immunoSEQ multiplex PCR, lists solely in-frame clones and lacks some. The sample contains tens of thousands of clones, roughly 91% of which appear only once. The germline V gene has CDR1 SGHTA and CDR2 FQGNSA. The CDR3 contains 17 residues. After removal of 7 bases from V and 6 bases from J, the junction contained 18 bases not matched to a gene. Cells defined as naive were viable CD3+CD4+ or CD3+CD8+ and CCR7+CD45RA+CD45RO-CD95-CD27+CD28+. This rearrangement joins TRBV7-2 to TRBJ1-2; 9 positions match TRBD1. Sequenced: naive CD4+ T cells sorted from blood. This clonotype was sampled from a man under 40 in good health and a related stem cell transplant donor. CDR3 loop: CASNGRIQGAPANGYTF. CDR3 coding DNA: TGTGCCAGCAACGGAAGGATACAGGGGGCGCCCGCTAATGGCTACACCTTC. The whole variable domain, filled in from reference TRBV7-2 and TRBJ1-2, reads GAGVSQSPSNKVTEKGKDVELRCDPISGHTALYWYRQSLGQGLEFLIYFQGNSAPDKSGLPSDRFSAERTGGSVSTLTIQRTQQEDSAVYLCASNGRIQGAPANGYTFGSGTRLTVV.